This is a list of T cell receptor beta chains from one sample in a study of CD8 T cells in Susac syndrome. TCRdb re-called the immunoSEQ multiplex PCR reads through MiXCR, storing one row per CDR3 protein. Among some 160,000 distinct CDR3 sequences, about 91% were seen once, and the ten largest hold around 0.08%. Source material: CD4+ T cells from PBMCs. All receptors derive from a human donor in good health. Each CDR3 is given with its conserved first and last residue. A D gene is named only where the DNA matches it firmly. Size tells how often a clone was seen (once, few, many) or the class of an expanded clone, and some rows leave it out.

d_gene	v_gene	abundance	j_gene	CDR3nt	CDR3aa
TRBD2	TRBV29-1	-	TRBJ2-2	TGCAGCGTGGGAATTAGCGGGAAAGGAGGCGGGGAGCTGTTTTTT	CSVGISGKGGGELFF
-	TRBV6-1	-	TRBJ2-7	TGTGCCAGCAGTGAAGAGTACGGCCTAACGCAGTACTTC	CASSEEYGLTQYF
-	TRBV6-2/TRBV6-3	-	TRBJ2-1	TGTGCCAGCAGTTACTTCGGACCGGGCTCCTACAATGAGCAGTTCTTC	CASSYFGPGSYNEQFF
-	TRBV20-1	-	TRBJ2-5	TGCAGTGCAGCTACAGGGTTGGAGACCCAGTACTTC	CSAATGLETQYF
TRBD2	TRBV29-1	-	TRBJ2-1	TGCAGCGTTGGGCCTTCCCTGGTACGGGAGGGCCGTTTCTGGGGTGAGCAGTTCTTC	CSVGPSLVREGRFWGEQFF
-	TRBV6-1	-	TRBJ2-5	TGTGCCAGCAGTGAAGGGACAACCCAGTACTTC	CASSEGTTQYF
-	TRBV5-6	-	TRBJ2-2	TGTGCCAGCAGCCCCGCAAGGGGAGTAGCCGGGGAGCTGTTTTTT	CASSPARGVAGELFF
TRBD1	TRBV12-3/TRBV12-4	-	TRBJ1-1	TGTGCCAGCAGCCAGACAGGGCACACTGAAGCTTTCTTT	CASSQTGHTEAFF
TRBD2	TRBV19	-	TRBJ2-3	TGTGCCAGTAGTTGGCGGGAGGGTGATACGCAGTATTTT	CASSWREGDTQYF
-	TRBV6-2/TRBV6-3	-	TRBJ2-6	TGTGCCAGCTTCAGCGCCTCTGGGGCCAACGTCCTGACTTTC	CASFSASGANVLTF
-	TRBV19	once	TRBJ1-5	TGTGCCAGTAGTATCCGGGGGCAGGGGAAACAGCCCCAGCATTTT	CASSIRGQGKQPQHF
-	TRBV6-2/TRBV6-3	-	TRBJ1-2	TGTGCCAGCAGGGGGAACAGAAACTATGGCTACACCTTC	CASRGNRNYGYTF
-	TRBV6-2/TRBV6-3	-	TRBJ1-1	TGTGCCAGCAGTTTTGCCCGGAGGACTGAAGCTTTCTTT	CASSFARRTEAFF
TRBD1	TRBV7-2	-	TRBJ1-2	TGTGCCAGCAGCCCGCGGCGGACAGGGAATGGCTACACCTTC	CASSPRRTGNGYTF
-	TRBV28	-	TRBJ2-7	TGTGCCAGCAGCCTTGGGGGGGACAGTAACTACGAGCAGTACTTC	CASSLGGDSNYEQYF
TRBD2	TRBV3-1	-	TRBJ2-7	TGTGCCAGCAGCCAAGGACTAGCGGGGGGGCCGCCCTACGAGCAGTACTTC	CASSQGLAGGPPYEQYF
TRBD1	TRBV7-2	once	TRBJ2-3	TGTGCCAGCAGTCCCTTCGGACAGGTAGCAGATACGCAGTATTTT	CASSPFGQVADTQYF
-	TRBV7-8	-	TRBJ1-5	TGTGCCAGCAGCGCAGGGTGGCCAGGTCAGCCCCAGCATTTT	CASSAGWPGQPQHF
TRBD2	TRBV7-9	-	TRBJ2-5	TGTGCCAGCAGCTGGGGTAGCGGGGGCCTCCAAGAGACCCAGTACTTC	CASSWGSGGLQETQYF
TRBD1	TRBV11-2	-	TRBJ2-3	TGTGCCAGCAGCGGTCAGGGGGCAGATACGCAGTATTTT	CASSGQGADTQYF
TRBD1	TRBV20-1	-	TRBJ1-4	TGCAGTGCTCTCCAAACAGGGGGCAATGAAAAACTGTTTTTT	CSALQTGGNEKLFF
TRBD2	TRBV6-2/TRBV6-3	-	TRBJ2-5	TGTGCCAGCAGTTACTCGCCCAGCGGGGTTGGGTCAGAGACCCAGTACTTC	CASSYSPSGVGSETQYF
-	TRBV2	-	TRBJ1-1	TGTGCCAGCAGTGGTCAGGTTATTGAAGCTTTCTTT	CASSGQVIEAFF